This T cell receptor beta chain derives from a study of blood T cell repertoires in COVID-19. Methods used by the authors: Nucleated cell number was recorded as an estimate derived from reference gene primer amplification. The table came from immunoSEQ multiplex PCR; TCRdb's copy has only in-frame clones and leaves some out. D and trimming come from the DNA, and the V and J calls and clone size come from that table. The sample has a few hundred thousand clones, approximately 87% seen once. With regard to this clone: The same CDR3 can be traced to other DNA sequences in this sample.

The CDR3 covers 16 residues. Germline V gene sequence: CDR1 SGHTA, CDR2 FQGNSA. V was pared by 1 base and J by 2 bases, with 6 bases of the junction left unmatched. This receptor was identified in a woman aged 25 to 39 with COVID-19, enrolled during active disease. V usage is TRBV7-2 and J usage is TRBJ2-3; 7 bases match TRBD2. The sample comprised peripheral blood. CDR3 amino acids: CASSLGPSGVTDTQYF. The CDR3 DNA follows: TGTGCCAGCAGCTTAGGTCCTAGCGGAGTCACAGATACGCAGTATTTT.